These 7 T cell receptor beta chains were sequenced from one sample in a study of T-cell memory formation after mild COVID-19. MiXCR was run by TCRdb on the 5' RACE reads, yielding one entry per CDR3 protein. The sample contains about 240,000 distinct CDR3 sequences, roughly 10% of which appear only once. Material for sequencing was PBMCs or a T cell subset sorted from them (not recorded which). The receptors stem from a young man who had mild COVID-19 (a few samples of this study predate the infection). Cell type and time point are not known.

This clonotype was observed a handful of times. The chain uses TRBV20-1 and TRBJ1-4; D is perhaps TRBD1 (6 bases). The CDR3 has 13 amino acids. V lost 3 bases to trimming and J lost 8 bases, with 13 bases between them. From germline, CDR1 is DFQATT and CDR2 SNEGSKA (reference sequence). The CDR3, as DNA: TGCAGTGCTAGCCGACAGGTTGTAGAAAAACTGTTTTTT. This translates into CSASRQVVEKLFF.

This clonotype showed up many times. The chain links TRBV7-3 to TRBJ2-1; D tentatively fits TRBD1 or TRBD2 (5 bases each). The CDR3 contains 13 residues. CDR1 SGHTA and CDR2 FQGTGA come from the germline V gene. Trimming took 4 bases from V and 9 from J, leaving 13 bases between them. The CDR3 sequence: CASSSSGPGEQFF. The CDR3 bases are TGTGCCAGCAGCTCTTCGGGGCCTGGTGAGCAGTTCTTC.

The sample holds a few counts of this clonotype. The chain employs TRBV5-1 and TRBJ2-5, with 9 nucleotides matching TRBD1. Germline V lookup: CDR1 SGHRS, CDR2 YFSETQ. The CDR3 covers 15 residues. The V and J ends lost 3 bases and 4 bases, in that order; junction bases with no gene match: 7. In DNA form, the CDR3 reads TGCGCCAGCAGCTCACAGGGGGCGAATGGAGAGACCCAGTACTTC. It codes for CASSSQGANGETQYF. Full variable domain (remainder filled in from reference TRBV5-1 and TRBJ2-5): KAGVTQTPRYLIKTRGQQVTLSCSPISGHRSVSWYQQTPGQGLQFLFEYFSETQRNKGNFPGRFSGRQFSNSRSEMNVSTLELGDSALYLCASSSQGANGETQYFGPGTRLLVL.

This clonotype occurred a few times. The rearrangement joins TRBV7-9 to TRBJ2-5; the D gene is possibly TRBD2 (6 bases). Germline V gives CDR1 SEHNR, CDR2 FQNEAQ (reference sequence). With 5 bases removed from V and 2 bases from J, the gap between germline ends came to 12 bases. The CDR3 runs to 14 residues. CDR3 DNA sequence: TGTGCCAGCAGCCGGTCTAGCGCACAAGAGACCCAGTACTTC. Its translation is CASSRSSAQETQYF. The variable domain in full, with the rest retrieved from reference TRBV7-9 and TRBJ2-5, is DTGVSQNPRHKITKRGQNVTFRCDPISEHNRLYWYRQTLGQGPEFLTYFQNEAQLEKSRLLSDRFSAERPKGSFSTLEIQRTEQGDSAMYLCASSRSSAQETQYFGPGTRLLVL.

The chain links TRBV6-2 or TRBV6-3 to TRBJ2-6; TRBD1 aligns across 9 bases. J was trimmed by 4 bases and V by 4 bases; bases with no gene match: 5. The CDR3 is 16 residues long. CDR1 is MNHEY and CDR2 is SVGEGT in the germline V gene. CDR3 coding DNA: TGTGCCAGCAGTTCCGGGACAGGGACCGGGGCCAACGTCCTGACTTTC. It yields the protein CASSSGTGTGANVLTF.

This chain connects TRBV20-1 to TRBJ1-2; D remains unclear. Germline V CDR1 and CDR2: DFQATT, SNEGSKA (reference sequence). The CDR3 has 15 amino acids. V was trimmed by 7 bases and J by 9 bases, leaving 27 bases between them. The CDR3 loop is CSGFPYLDGIYSYTF. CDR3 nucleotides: TGCAGTGGATTCCCCTACCTGGACGGAATTTATAGCTACACCTTC.

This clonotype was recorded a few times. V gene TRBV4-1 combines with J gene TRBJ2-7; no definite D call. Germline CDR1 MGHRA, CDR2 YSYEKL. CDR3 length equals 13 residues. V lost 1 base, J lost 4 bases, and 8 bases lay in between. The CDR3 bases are TGCGCCAGCAGCCAAGTGGGGTGGTACGAGCAGTACTTC. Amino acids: CASSQVGWYEQYF.